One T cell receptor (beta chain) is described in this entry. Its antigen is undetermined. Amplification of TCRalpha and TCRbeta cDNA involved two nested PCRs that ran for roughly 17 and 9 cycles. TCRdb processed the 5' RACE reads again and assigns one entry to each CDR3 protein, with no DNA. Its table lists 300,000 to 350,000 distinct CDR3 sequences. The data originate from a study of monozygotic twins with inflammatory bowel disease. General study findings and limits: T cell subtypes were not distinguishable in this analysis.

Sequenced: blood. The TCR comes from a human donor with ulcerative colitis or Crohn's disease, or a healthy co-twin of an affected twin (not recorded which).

The CDR3 sequence is CASSITGSRGYTF. The gene calls are TRBV7-3 and TRBJ1-2; TCRdb proposes TRBD1, but this gene call is untestable without DNA. Germline CDR1 is SGHTA and CDR2 is FQGTGA. The CDR3 consists of 13 residues.